The 5 T cell receptor beta chains given below trace back to one sample, sequenced in a study of blood T cell repertoires in COVID-19. Clones were read by immunoSEQ multiplex PCR, and TCRdb kept only the in-frame ones, dropping some. The top ten clones hold around 13% of a sample with about 34,000 clones, approximately 88% of them seen once. Sequencing was done on a sample of peripheral blood. The receptors shown here come from a man in his 70s with active COVID-19.

The CDR3, as DNA: TGTGCCAGCAGCTTGGGACAAACGCGGAACACTGAAGCTTTCTTT. Residues: CASSLGQTRNTEAFF. This chain joins TRBV5-4 and TRBJ1-1, with D hard to call. This CDR3 region has 15 residues. With 0 bases removed from V and 1 base from J, the gap between germline ends came to 10 bases. CDR1 is SGHNT and CDR2 is YYREEE in the germline V gene (reference sequence).

The chain recombines TRBV10-3 with TRBJ2-6; 12 bases are a match to TRBD1. Losses at the gene ends were 3 bases for V and 0 bases for J; bases not matched to a gene: 3. Germline V gene lookup returns CDR1 ENHRY and CDR2 SYGVKD. This CDR3 comprises 18 residues. CDR3 sequence (DNA): TGTGCCATCAGTGACGGGACAGGGGGCGCCTCTGGGGCCAACGTCCTGACTTTC. Protein sequence: CAISDGTGGASGANVLTF.

A single count supports this clone. The V gene is TRBV9, the J gene TRBJ2-7; a possible D gene is TRBD2 (7 bases). The V and J ends lost 3 bases and 3 bases respectively, with 16 bases between them. This CDR3 has 15 amino acids. From germline, CDR1 is SGDLS and CDR2 YYNGEE. The CDR3 nucleotides are TGTGCCAGCAGCGCCCACGGGGGGCAGGGCTACGAGCAGTACTTC. Its translation: CASSAHGGQGYEQYF.

V and J are TRBV9 and TRBJ2-7; 8 bases match TRBD1. CDR3 length equals 16 residues. Germline CDR1 reads SGDLS; CDR2 reads YYNGEE. V shed 0 bases and J 4 bases; nucleotides not matched to a gene: 9. CDR3: CASSVDPSGGLYEQYF. In DNA, the CDR3 is TGTGCCAGCAGCGTAGATCCCTCAGGGGGCCTTTACGAGCAGTACTTC. The full variable domain, its missing parts supplied by reference TRBV9 and TRBJ2-7, is DSGVTQTPKHLITATGQRVTLRCSPRSGDLSVYWYQQSLDQGLQFLIQYYNGEERAKGNILERFSAQQFPDLHSELNLSSLELGDSALYFCASSVDPSGGLYEQYFGPGTRLTVT.

This chain links TRBV6-5 with TRBJ2-5; 8 positions agree with TRBD2. This CDR3 spans 15 amino acids. Trimming cost V 5 bases and J 7 bases; bases outside gene matches: 12. Per the germline V gene, CDR1 is MNHEY and CDR2 is SVGAGI. The CDR3 DNA sequence: TGTGCCAGCAGTAGTAGCGGGATGGGCGTGGGGACCCAGTACTTC. This sequence encodes CASSSSGMGVGTQYF.